This T cell receptor (beta chain) comes out of a study of vaccination effects on CD4 cells after COVID-19. Study background: Researchers reported culturing 2 million to 2.5 million PBMC in each well, adding approximately 9.4 IU/ml IL-2 and roughly 10 ug/ml peptides.

The culture ran for approximately 11 days before CD4+ T cells were isolated. Participants were given two doses of BNT162b2 or mRNA-1273 vaccine. The method was immunoSEQ multiplex PCR; TCRdb's version includes in-frame clones alone and lacks a portion of them. This sample has tens of thousands of clones, with 74% found just once. Concerning this clone: Its antigen remains unknown.

The TCR was taken from a human donor who received a COVID-19 vaccine. Specimen: CD4+ T cells from PBMCs cultured without peptide, collected after COVID-19 vaccination.

CDR3 in DNA: TGTGCCAGCTCAAAGGGACAGCGACAAGAGACCCAGTACTTC. Its translation is CASSKGQRQETQYF. The genes are TRBV18 and TRBJ2-5; TRBD1 agrees at 7 bases. The CDR3 loop spans 14 amino acids. With 5 bases clipped from V and 2 bases from J, the junction kept 5 bases outside the gene matches. CDR1 and CDR2 (germline): KGHSH, LQKENI.